The clone carrying this TCR beta chain came up once. Its antigen remains unidentified. The CDR3 loop spans 18 amino acids. V lost 8 bases to trimming and J lost 3 bases; unmatched junction nucleotides: 18. Germline CDR1 SGHTA, CDR2 FQGNSA. The diagnoses drew upon clinical symptoms, serum thyroxine and TRAb, thyroid ultrasound and orbital computed tomography. What was amplified from RNA transcripts were TCR beta CDR3 regions. An initial round of RT-PCR targeting the TCR CDR3 relied on the HTBI primer set. TCRdb re-analysed the multiplex PCR reads in MiXCR, keeping a single row per CDR3 protein. The data show hundreds of thousands of distinct CDR3 sequences, with around a third seen just once and about a third held by the top ten. The source of the sample is a study of T cells in Graves' hyperthyroidism and ophthalmopathy. Study-level information: Peripheral blood samples were taken at initial diagnosis, prior to any treatment.

Overall study results and limits: A model built on 13 V-J features separated ophthalmopathy from stable hyperthyroidism.

The sequence derives from a woman aged 40 to 50 with Graves' hyperthyroidism. This rearrangement joins TRBV7-2 to TRBJ2-2, with 7 bases lining up with TRBD1. Source material: blood. The DNA for the CDR3 is TGTGCCAGCGGCCACCGTAGGGGGCAGGTCCTTGACACCGGGGAGCTGTTTTTT. This encodes CASGHRRGQVLDTGELFF.